Below, 14 T cell receptor beta chains from the same sample are listed, as sequenced in a study of blood T cell repertoires in COVID-19 (dated by TCRdb to about 2020). Library prep was done by the immunoSEQ multiplex PCR assay. The table comes from immuneACCESS by way of TCRdb, which keeps in-frame sequences with V and J called. Part of the clones is missing from these tables; in studies checked, under half for an unresolved V gene and the rest for unknown reasons. In all, the sample holds 280,000 or so clones, and nearly 90% of those were seen once. Of the sample, 1.5% to 2% is held by the ten largest clones. Source material: PBMCs or T cells enriched from blood (not recorded which). The receptors originated from a woman younger than 30 with acute COVID-19.

The chain uses TRBV29-1 and TRBJ2-5, with TRBD1 as a possible D gene (6 bases). Germline V gene lookup returns CDR1 SQVTM and CDR2 ANQGSEA. This CDR3 comprises 14 residues. The V and J ends lost 2 bases and 4 bases respectively, with 14 bases between them. The DNA for the CDR3 is TGCAGCGTTGAAAGGCAGGGGTTGATAGAGACCCAGTACTTC. Protein: CSVERQGLIETQYF. Full variable domain (rest looked up from reference TRBV29-1 and TRBJ2-5): SAVISQKPSRDICQRGTSLTIQCQVDSQVTMMFWYRQQPGQSLTLIATANQGSEATYESGFVIDKFPISRPNLTFSTLTVSNMSPEDSSIYLCSVERQGLIETQYFGPGTRLLVL.

The chain joins TRBV19 to TRBJ1-1; D gene unclear. The V end lost 4 bases, the J end lost 0 bases, and 9 bases lay between the germline ends. CDR1 is LNHDA, CDR2 SQIVND, per germline (reference sequence). This CDR3 spans 14 amino acids. Here the CDR3 reads CASSRSYLNTEAFF. In nucleotides, the CDR3 is TGTGCCAGTAGTAGGTCTTACTTGAACACTGAAGCTTTCTTT.

This sequence joins TRBV19 and TRBJ2-5, with D tentatively TRBD1 (6 bases). The CDR3 consists of 15 residues. Trimming took 5 bases from V and 5 from J, leaving 18 bases between them. The germline gives CDR1 LNHDA, CDR2 SQIVND (reference sequence). The CDR3 region is CASSVPGAGLETQYF. In DNA form, the CDR3 reads TGTGCCAGTAGTGTCCCAGGGGCAGGGCTGGAGACCCAGTACTTC.

The chain is built from TRBV19 and TRBJ1-1, with 8 bases identical to TRBD1. This CDR3 has 15 residues. Trimming took 4 bases from V and 1 from J; bases not matched to a gene: 5. CDR1 and CDR2 from the germline V gene are LNHDA and SQIVND (reference sequence). CDR3 in amino acids: CASSTTQGGNTEAFF. The DNA of the CDR3 is TGTGCCAGTAGTACCACACAGGGGGGGAACACTGAAGCTTTCTTT. The variable domain in full, completed from reference TRBV19 and TRBJ1-1, reads DGGITQSPKYLFRKEGQNVTLSCEQNLNHDAMYWYRQDPGQGLRLIYYSQIVNDFQKGDIAEGYSVSREKKESFPLTVTSAQKNPTAFYLCASSTTQGGNTEAFFGQGTRLTVV.

The chain carries TRBV5-4 and TRBJ2-1; 9 bases line up with TRBD2. CDR1 and CDR2 from the germline V gene are SGHNT and YYREEE (reference sequence). The V gene end was trimmed by 1 base and the J gene end by 5 bases; junction bases not matched to a gene: 4. The CDR3 sequence is 15 residues long. CDR3: CASSLTSGLNNEQFF. DNA for the CDR3: TGTGCCAGCAGCTTGACTAGCGGGTTGAACAATGAGCAGTTCTTC.

V is TRBV19 and J is TRBJ1-2, with TRBD1 identical over 8 bases. The CDR3 loop spans 14 amino acids. Looked up from germline, CDR1 is LNHDA and CDR2 is SQIVND (reference sequence). J was trimmed by 8 bases and V by 4 bases; bases with no gene match: 9. CDR3 in DNA: TGTGCCAGTAGTACCCTCTCTACAGGGGGGGGCTACACCTTC. It specifies CASSTLSTGGGYTF.

The chain is built from TRBV19 and TRBJ1-3, with TRBD1 matching over 8 bases. Germline CDR1 and CDR2: LNHDA and SQIVND (reference sequence). The V gene end was trimmed by 4 bases and the J gene end by 0 bases; junction bases not matched to a gene: 5. There are 16 residues in the CDR3. Here the CDR3 DNA reads TGTGCCAGTAGTACCCCCGGGACAGGCTCTGGAAACACCATATATTTT. This translates into CASSTPGTGSGNTIYF.

The rearrangement links TRBV6-5 to TRBJ1-6, with TRBD1 matching over 8 bases. CDR3 length equals 14 residues. Germline CDR1 and CDR2: MNHEY and SVGAGI. The V gene end was trimmed by 6 bases and the J gene end by 8 bases; junction bases not matched to a gene: 6. The CDR3 reads CASRSGTGYSPLHF. For the CDR3, the DNA is TGTGCCAGCAGGTCGGGGACAGGCTATTCACCCCTCCACTTT.

The chain carries TRBV15 and TRBJ1-1; 7 bases match TRBD1. V was pared by 3 bases and J by 1 base, with 2 bases of the junction left unmatched. Germline assignment: CDR1 LNHNV and CDR2 YYDKDF (reference sequence). The CDR3 has 14 residues. Written as DNA, the CDR3 is TGTGCCACCAGCAGGGACAGGAGGAACACTGAAGCTTTCTTT. This codes for CATSRDRRNTEAFF. The variable domain in full, completed from reference TRBV15 and TRBJ1-1, reads DAMVIQNPRYQVTQFGKPVTLSCSQTLNHNVMYWYQQKSSQAPKLLFHYYDKDFNNEADTPDNFQSRRPNTSFCFLDIRSPGLGDTAMYLCATSRDRRNTEAFFGQGTRLTVV.

The V and J genes are TRBV7-8 and TRBJ2-7, with TRBD2 identical over 9 bases. The CDR3 has 15 amino acids. Germline V gene data show CDR1 as SGHVS and CDR2 as FQNEAQ. Trimming at V came to 5 bases and at J to 3 bases, leaving 8 bases not matched to a gene. CDR3 sequence: CASSPRGTSFYEQYF. DNA for the CDR3: TGTGCCAGCAGCCCCCGCGGGACTAGCTTCTACGAGCAGTACTTC.

The chain employs TRBV21-1 and TRBJ2-5; TRBD2 was called by the table and not checked on the DNA. TRBV21-1 is recorded as a pseudogene. The CDR3 runs to 18 residues. The CDR3 DNA is TGTGCCAGCAGCAAACCCCTCTATAGCGGGGGGTACCAAGAGACCCAGTACTTC. Amino acid sequence: CASSKPLYSGGYQETQYF.

J is TRBJ2-7 and V is TRBV11-2; D might be TRBD2 (5 bases). The V gene lost 3 bases and the J gene lost 3 bases, with 12 bases spanning the gap. CDR1 and CDR2 (germline): SGHAT, FQNNGV. This CDR3 has 14 residues. CDR3 region: CASSFEGLSYEQYF. The DNA of the CDR3 is TGTGCCAGCAGCTTTGAGGGATTAAGCTACGAGCAGTACTTC.

The V and J genes are TRBV18 and TRBJ2-1; 9 bases are a match to TRBD2. The V segment lost 1 base and the J segment 5 bases; nucleotides outside the gene matches: 6. There are 16 residues in the CDR3. The germline V gene encodes CDR1 KGHSH and CDR2 LQKENI. The CDR3 DNA is TGTGCCAGCTCACCACTACCTAGCGGGACTAACAATGAGCAGTTCTTC. Amino acid sequence: CASSPLPSGTNNEQFF.

The gene calls are TRBV4-2 and TRBJ1-5; 8 bases agree with TRBD1. This CDR3 is built from 14 residues. Germline trimming cut 3 bases from V and 7 bases from J; bases unmatched to any gene: 5. Germline loops: CDR1 LGHNA, CDR2 YNFKEQ. The CDR3 DNA sequence: TGTGCCAGCAGCCAGGGACAGGTTGGACAGCCCCAGCATTTT. This sequence encodes CASSQGQVGQPQHF.